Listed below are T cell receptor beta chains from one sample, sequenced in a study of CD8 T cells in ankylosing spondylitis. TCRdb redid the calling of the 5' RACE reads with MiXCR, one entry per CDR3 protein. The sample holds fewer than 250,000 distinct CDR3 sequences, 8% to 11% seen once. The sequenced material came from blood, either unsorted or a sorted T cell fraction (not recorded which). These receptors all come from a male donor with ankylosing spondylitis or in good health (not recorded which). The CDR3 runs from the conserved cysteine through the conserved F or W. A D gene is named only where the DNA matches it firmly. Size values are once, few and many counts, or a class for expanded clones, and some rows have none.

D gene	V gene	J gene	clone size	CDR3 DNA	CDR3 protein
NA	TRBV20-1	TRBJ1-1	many	TGCAGTGCTGCAAAACGGGATGAAGCTTTCTTT	CSAAKRDEAFF
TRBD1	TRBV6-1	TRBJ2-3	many	TGTGCCAGCAGCCGGGACTCAGGGGGCCCACGGGATACGCAGTATTTT	CASSRDSGGPRDTQYF
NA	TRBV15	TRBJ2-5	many	TGTGCCACCAGCAGAGATCTTTCCGGAGAGACCCAGTACTTC	CATSRDLSGETQYF
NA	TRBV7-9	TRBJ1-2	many	TGTGCCAGCAGCTATGGACAAGGGGATAGCTATGGCTACACCTTC	CASSYGQGDSYGYTF
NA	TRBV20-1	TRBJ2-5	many	TGCAGTGCACCGGGCGGAGGGGGAGCCCAGTACTTC	CSAPGGGGAQYF
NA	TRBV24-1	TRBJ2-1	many	TGTGCCACCAGTGACCCGGGACGGTCCGACAATGAGCAGTTCTTC	CATSDPGRSDNEQFF
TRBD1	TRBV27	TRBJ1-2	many	TGTGCCAGCAGTTTATCCGCAGGGGGGGCTGGGCCCGGCTACACCTTC	CASSLSAGGAGPGYTF
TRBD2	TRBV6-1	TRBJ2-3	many	TGTGCCAGCAGTGATCGGGGGGGGACAGATACGCAGTATTTT	CASSDRGGTDTQYF
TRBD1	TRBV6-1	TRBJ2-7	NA	TGTGCCAGCACCGAAGGGCCAGGGGGATACTACGAGCAGTACTTC	CASTEGPGGYYEQYF
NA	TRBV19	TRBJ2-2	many	TGTGCCAGTACCCCAACGAAGGACTACAGCACCGGGGAGCTGTTTTTT	CASTPTKDYSTGELFF